Listed here are 8 T cell receptor beta chains from one sample, sequenced in a study of blood T cell repertoires in COVID-19. Sequencing used immunoSEQ multiplex PCR; TCRdb keeps in-frame clones, though not all of them. The sample carries 170,000 or so clones, around 87% recorded once. Input material: peripheral blood. The origin of the receptors is a man aged 55 to 70 with COVID-19, enrolled during active disease.

This clone was picked up one time. This chain uses TRBV7-8 with TRBJ2-7, with a possible D match to TRBD1 (6 bases). V lost 5 bases, J lost 2 bases, and 16 bases lay in between. Looked up from germline, CDR1 is SGHVS and CDR2 is FQNEAQ. The CDR3 has 15 amino acids. CDR3 nucleotides: TGTGCCAGCAGCGTTGGGACATCACATGCCTACGAGCAGTACTTC. This encodes CASSVGTSHAYEQYF. The variable domain in full, with the rest retrieved from reference TRBV7-8 and TRBJ2-7, is GAGVSQSPRYKVAKRGQDVALRCDPISGHVSLFWYQQALGQGPEFLTYFQNEAQLDKSGLPSDRFFAERPEGSVSTLKIQRTQQEDSAVYLCASSVGTSHAYEQYFGPGTRLTVT.

The chain joins TRBV6-5 to TRBJ1-5; 7 bases fit TRBD1. This CDR3 contains 15 residues. The V gene end was trimmed by 6 bases and the J gene end by 3 bases; junction bases not matched to a gene: 8. Germline V gene data show CDR1 as MNHEY and CDR2 as SVGAGI. The chain's CDR3 is CASSQGQSSNQPQHF. The CDR3 nucleotides read TGTGCCAGCAGCCAGGGACAGAGTTCCAATCAGCCCCAGCATTTT.

The V and J genes are TRBV27 and TRBJ2-3, with 7 bases identical to TRBD2. J lost 2 bases, V lost 0 bases, and 11 bases had no gene match. Germline V CDR1 and CDR2: MNHEY, SMNVEV (reference sequence). CDR3 length: 18 amino acids. The CDR3 reads CASSLSGVGGGVTDTQYF. The CDR3 DNA reads TGTGCCAGCAGTTTATCCGGCGTTGGCGGGGGAGTCACAGATACGCAGTATTTT.

The chain has TRBV2 and TRBJ1-1; no definite D call. CDR3 length: 12 amino acids. The germline CDR1 and CDR2 sequences are SNHLY and FYNNEI. Trimming pared 7 bases from V and 5 bases from J, leaving 11 bases between. In nucleotides, the CDR3 is TGTGCCAGCAAATGGAGGGAGACTGAAGCTTTCTTT. This translates into CASKWRETEAFF.

The chain couples TRBV19 to TRBJ1-3; D possibly corresponds to TRBD1 (6 bases). CDR3 size: 14 residues. Trimming cost V 4 bases and J 2 bases, with 9 bases left between them. Germline CDR1 LNHDA, CDR2 SQIVND (reference sequence). CDR3 amino acids: CASSRRTAGNTIYF. The CDR3 coding sequence is TGTGCCAGTAGTAGGCGGACAGCTGGAAACACCATATATTTT.

The V gene is TRBV11-2, the J gene TRBJ1-1; the D is unclear. Between the trimmed V and J ends, which lost 5 bases and 0 bases, there was a span of 13 bases. This CDR3 region has 15 residues. Germline V gives CDR1 SGHAT, CDR2 FQNNGV. CDR3 sequence: CASSRIWTVNTEAFF. CDR3 coding DNA: TGTGCCAGCAGCCGAATTTGGACTGTGAACACTGAAGCTTTCTTT.

V and J are TRBV6-1 and TRBJ1-2; maybe TRBD1 (5 bases). CDR3 length equals 15 residues. The V end was cut by 2 bases, the J end by 4 bases, with 14 bases between. Germline-derived CDR1 and CDR2 are MNHNS and SASEGT. CDR3 DNA: TGTGCCAGCAGTGAACTCCATGGGGCCCTCTATGGCTACACCTTC. This codes for CASSELHGALYGYTF.

To note about this clone: The junction shows a germline mismatch at one end, possibly a read error. V and J are TRBV5-8 and TRBJ2-1, with TRBD2 matching over 10 bases. CDR3 length equals 13 residues. CDR1 and CDR2 from the germline V gene are SGHTS and YDEGEE. The CDR3 coding sequence is TGTGCCAGCAGCTTGGTTCTAGCGGGGGCCCCGCTCTTC. Amino acids: CASSLVLAGAPLF.